This T cell receptor beta chain was profiled in a study of graft-versus-host responses after intestinal transplantation. The V segment lost 3 bases and the J segment 3 bases; nucleotides outside the gene matches: 3. CDR3 size: 14 residues. Germline V CDR1 and CDR2: SGHAT, FQNNGV. Libraries were prepared by immunoSEQ multiplex PCR; TCRdb keeps only in-frame clonotypes and omits some of them. The table has about 100,000 clones, 91% seen once. Worth noting for this clone: Its antigen is currently unknown.

The genes are TRBV11-2 and TRBJ1-1; TRBD1 matches at 8 bases. This specimen was unstimulated CD4+ T cells sorted from spleen or lymph node cells, taken before transplant. The origin of this receptor is a human donor who was the organ donor for an intestinal transplant. CDR3 sequence reads: CASSFTTGDTEAFF. In DNA, the CDR3 is TGTGCCAGCAGCTTTACGACAGGGGACACTGAAGCTTTCTTT.